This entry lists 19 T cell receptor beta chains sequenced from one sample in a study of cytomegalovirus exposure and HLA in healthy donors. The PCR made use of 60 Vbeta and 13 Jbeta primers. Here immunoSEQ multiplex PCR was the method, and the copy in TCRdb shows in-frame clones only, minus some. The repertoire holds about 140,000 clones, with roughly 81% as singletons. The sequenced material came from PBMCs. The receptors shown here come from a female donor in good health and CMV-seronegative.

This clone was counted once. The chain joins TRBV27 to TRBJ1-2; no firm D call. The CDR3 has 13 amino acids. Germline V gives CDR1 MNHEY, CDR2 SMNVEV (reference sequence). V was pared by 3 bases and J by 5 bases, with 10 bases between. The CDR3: CASSFLPEYGYTF. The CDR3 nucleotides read TGTGCCAGCAGTTTCTTGCCAGAATATGGCTACACCTTC.

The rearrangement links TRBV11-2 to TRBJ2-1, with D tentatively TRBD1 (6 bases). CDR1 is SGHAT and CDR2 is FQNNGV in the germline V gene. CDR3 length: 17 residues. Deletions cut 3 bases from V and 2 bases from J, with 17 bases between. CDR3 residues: CASSFGQSFSAYNEQFF. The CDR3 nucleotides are TGTGCCAGCAGCTTCGGACAGTCATTTTCGGCCTACAATGAGCAGTTCTTC.

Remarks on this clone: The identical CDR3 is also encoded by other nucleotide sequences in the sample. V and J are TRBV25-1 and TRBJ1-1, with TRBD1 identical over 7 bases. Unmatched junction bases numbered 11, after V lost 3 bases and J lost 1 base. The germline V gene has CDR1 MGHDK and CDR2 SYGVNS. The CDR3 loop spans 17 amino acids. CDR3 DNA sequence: TGTGCCAGCAGTGACCACCTTCGGGACAGCTCGAACACTGAAGCTTTCTTT. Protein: CASSDHLRDSSNTEAFF. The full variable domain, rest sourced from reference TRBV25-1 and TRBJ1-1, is EADIYQTPRYLVIGTGKKITLECSQTMGHDKMYWYQQDPGMELHLIHYSYGVNSTEKGDLSSESTVSRIRTEHFPLTLESARPSHTSQYLCASSDHLRDSSNTEAFFGQGTRLTVV.

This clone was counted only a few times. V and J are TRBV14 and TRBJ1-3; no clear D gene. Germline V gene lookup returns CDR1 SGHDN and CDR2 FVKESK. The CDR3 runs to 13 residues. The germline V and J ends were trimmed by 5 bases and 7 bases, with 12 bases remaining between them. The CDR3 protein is CASSSGGGNTIYF. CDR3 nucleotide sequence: TGTGCCAGCAGCTCTGGAGGAGGTAACACCATATATTTT.

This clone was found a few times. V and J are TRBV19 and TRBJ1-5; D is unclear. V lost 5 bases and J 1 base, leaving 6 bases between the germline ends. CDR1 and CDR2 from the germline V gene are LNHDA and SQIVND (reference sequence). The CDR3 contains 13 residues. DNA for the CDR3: TGTGCCAGTAGTTGGGCAAGCAATCAGCCCCAGCATTTT. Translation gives CASSWASNQPQHF.

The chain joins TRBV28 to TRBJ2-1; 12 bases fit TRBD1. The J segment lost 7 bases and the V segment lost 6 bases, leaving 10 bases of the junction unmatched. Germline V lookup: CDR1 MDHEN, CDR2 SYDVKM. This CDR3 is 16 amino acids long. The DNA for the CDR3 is TGTGCCAGCAGCACCGGGACAGGGGGCGTGGGTAATGAGCAGTTCTTC. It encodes CASSTGTGGVGNEQFF. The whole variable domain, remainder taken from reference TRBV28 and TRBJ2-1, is DVKVTQSSRYLVKRTGEKVFLECVQDMDHENMFWYRQDPGLGLRLIYFSYDVKMKEKGDIPEGYSVSREKKERFSLILESASTNQTSMYLCASSTGTGGVGNEQFFGPGTRLTVL.

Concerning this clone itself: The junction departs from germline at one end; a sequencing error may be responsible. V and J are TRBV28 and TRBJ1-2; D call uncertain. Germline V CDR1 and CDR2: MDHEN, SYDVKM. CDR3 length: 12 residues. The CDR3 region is CASNSANYGCTF. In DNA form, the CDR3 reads TGTGCCAGCAATTCAGCTAACTATGGCTGCACCTTC.

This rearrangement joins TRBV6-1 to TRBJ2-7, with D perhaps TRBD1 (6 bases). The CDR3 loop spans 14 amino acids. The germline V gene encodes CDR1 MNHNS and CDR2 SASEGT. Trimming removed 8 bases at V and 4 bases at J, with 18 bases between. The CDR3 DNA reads TGTGCCAGCTTTAAACAGGGCGAGGGGTACGAGCAGTACTTC. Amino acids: CASFKQGEGYEQYF.

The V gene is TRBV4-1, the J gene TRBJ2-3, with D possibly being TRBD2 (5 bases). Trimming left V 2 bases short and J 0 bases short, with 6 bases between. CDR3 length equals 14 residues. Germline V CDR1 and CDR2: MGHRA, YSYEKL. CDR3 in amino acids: CASSQWTSTDTQYF. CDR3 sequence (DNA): TGCGCCAGCAGCCAATGGACTAGCACAGATACGCAGTATTTT.

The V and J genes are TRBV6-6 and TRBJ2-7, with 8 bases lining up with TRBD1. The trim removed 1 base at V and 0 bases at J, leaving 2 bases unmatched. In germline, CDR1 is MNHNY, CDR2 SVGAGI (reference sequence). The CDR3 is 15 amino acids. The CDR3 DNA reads TGTGCCAGCAGTTACTGGGACAGGAACTCCTACGAGCAGTACTTC. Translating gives CASSYWDRNSYEQYF.

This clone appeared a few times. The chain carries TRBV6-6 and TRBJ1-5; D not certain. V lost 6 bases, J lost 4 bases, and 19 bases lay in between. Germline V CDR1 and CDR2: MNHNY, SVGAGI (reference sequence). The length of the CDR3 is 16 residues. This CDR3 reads CASSNAVQTSNQPQHF. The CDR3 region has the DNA TGTGCCAGCAGCAACGCGGTCCAGACGAGTAATCAGCCCCAGCATTTT.

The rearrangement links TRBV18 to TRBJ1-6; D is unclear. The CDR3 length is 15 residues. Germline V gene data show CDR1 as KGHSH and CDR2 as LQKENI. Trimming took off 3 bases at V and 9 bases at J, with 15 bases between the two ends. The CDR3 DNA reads TGTGCCAGCTCACCGGAGTTTTTCTCGGGTTCACCCCTCCACTTT. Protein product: CASSPEFFSGSPLHF.

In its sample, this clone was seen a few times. The DNA for the CDR3 is TGTGCCAGCAGCTTGGCCGGGTTGGGTTACACTGAAGCTTTCTTT. As protein: CASSLAGLGYTEAFF. The chain employs TRBV5-6 and TRBJ1-1; D unclear. The CDR3 length is 15 residues. Germline V gives CDR1 SGHDT, CDR2 YYEEEE. Trimming stripped 0 bases from V and 3 bases from J, with 12 bases between.

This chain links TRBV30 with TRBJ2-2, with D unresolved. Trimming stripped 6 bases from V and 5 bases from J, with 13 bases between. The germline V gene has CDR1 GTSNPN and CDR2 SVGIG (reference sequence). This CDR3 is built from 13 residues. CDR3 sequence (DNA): TGTGCCTGCCCCTTTAACGGGACCGGGGAGCTGTTTTTT. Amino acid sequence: CACPFNGTGELFF.

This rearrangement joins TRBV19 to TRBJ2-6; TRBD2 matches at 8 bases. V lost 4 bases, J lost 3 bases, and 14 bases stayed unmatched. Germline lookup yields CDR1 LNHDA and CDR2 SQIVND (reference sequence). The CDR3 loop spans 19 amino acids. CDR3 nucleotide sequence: TGTGCCAGTAGTAGTCCCGGGGGGGAGCTACTCCTTGGGGCCAACGTCCTGACTTTC. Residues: CASSSPGGELLLGANVLTF. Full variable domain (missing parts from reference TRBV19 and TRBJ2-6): DGGITQSPKYLFRKEGQNVTLSCEQNLNHDAMYWYRQDPGQGLRLIYYSQIVNDFQKGDIAEGYSVSREKKESFPLTVTSAQKNPTAFYLCASSSPGGELLLGANVLTFGAGSRLTVL.

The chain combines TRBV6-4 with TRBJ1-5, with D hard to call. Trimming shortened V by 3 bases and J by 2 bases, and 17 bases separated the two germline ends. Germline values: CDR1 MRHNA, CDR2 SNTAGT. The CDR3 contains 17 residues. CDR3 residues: CASSEPGSVEGNQPQHF. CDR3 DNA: TGTGCCAGCAGTGAGCCGGGTAGTGTCGAGGGCAATCAGCCCCAGCATTTT.

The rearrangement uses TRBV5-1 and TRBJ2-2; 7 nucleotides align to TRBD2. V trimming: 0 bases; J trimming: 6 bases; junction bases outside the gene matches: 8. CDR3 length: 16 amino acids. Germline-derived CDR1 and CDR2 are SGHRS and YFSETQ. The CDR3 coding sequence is TGCGCCAGCAGCTTGGATTCGGCGGGGGACTCCGGGGAGCTGTTTTTT. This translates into CASSLDSAGDSGELFF.

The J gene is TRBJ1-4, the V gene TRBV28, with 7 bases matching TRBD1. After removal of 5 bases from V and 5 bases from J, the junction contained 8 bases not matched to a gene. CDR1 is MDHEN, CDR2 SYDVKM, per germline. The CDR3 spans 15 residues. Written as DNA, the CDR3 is TGTGCCAGCAGTATCTGGGACAGCATAAATGAAAAACTGTTTTTT. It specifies CASSIWDSINEKLFF.

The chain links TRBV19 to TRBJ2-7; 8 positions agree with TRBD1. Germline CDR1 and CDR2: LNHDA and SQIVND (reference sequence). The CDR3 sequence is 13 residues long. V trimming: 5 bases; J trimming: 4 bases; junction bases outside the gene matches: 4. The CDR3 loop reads CASSSTGEYEQYF. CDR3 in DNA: TGTGCCAGTAGTTCGACAGGGGAATACGAGCAGTACTTC.